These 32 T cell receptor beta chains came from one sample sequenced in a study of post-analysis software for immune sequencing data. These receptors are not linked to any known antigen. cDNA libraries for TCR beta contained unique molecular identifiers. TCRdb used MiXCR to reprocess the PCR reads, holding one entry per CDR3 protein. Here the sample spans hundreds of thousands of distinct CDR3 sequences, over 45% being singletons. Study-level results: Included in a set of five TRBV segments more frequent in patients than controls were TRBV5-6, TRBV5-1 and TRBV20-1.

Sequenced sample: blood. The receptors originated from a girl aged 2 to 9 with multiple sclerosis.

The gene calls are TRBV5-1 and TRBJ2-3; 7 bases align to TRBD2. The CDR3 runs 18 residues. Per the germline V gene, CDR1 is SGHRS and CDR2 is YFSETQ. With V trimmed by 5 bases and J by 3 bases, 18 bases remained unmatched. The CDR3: CASSGTGRARGDTDTQYF. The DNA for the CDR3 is TGCGCCAGCAGTGGGACGGGGAGGGCCCGAGGAGATACAGATACGCAGTATTTT.

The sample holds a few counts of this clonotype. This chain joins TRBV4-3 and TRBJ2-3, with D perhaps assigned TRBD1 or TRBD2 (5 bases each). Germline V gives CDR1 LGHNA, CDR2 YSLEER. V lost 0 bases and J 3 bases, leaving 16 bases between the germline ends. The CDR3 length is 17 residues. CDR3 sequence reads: CASSQDLDRGGTDTQYF. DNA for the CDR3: TGCGCCAGCAGCCAAGACCTTGACAGAGGAGGAACAGATACGCAGTATTTT.

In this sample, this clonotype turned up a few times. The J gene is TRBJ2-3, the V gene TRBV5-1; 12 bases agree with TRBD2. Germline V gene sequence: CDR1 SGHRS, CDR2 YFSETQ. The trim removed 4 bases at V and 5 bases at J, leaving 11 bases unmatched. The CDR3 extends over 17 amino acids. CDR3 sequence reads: CASSETTSGSLGDTQYF. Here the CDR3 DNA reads TGCGCCAGCAGCGAAACGACTAGCGGGAGTCTCGGAGATACGCAGTATTTT.

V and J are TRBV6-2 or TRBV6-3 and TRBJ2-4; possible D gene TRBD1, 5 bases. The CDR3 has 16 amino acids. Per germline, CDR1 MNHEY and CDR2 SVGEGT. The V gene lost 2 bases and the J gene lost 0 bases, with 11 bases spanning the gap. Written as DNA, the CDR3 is TGTGCCAGCAGTTACCCCCACAGGATAGCCAAAAACATTCAGTACTTC. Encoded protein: CASSYPHRIAKNIQYF.

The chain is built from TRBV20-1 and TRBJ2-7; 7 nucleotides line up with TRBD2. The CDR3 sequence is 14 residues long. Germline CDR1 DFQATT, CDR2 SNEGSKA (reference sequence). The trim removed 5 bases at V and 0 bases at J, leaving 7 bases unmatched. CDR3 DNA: TGCAGTGCTGTACCCCGGGACTACTCCTACGAGCAGTACTTC. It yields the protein CSAVPRDYSYEQYF.

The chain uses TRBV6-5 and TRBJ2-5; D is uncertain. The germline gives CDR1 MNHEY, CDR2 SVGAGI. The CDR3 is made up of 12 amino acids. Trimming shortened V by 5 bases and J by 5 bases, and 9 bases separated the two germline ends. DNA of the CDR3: TGTGCCAGCAGTGCGCTCAGGGAGACCCAGTACTTC. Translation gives CASSALRETQYF.

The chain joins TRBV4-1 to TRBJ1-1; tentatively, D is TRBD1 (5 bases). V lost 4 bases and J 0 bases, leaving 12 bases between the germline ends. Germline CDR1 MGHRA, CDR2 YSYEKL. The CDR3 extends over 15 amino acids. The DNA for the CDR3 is TGCGCCAGCAGCCCGAGGCAGGGCTTGAACACTGAAGCTTTCTTT. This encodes CASSPRQGLNTEAFF.

The CDR3 protein is CASSHITTGTYEQYF. CDR3 nucleotide sequence: TGTGCCAGCAGTCATATCACGACAGGAACCTACGAGCAGTACTTC. The chain has TRBV28 and TRBJ2-7, with D maybe TRBD1 (6 bases). The CDR3 is made up of 15 amino acids. Per germline, CDR1 MDHEN and CDR2 SYDVKM. V lost 5 bases and J 2 bases, leaving 16 bases between the germline ends.

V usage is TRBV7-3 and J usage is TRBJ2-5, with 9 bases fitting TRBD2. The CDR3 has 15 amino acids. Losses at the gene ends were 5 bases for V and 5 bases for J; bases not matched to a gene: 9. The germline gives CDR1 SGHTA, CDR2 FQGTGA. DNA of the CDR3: TGTGCCAGCAGCCTCTTTAGCGGGAGAGGGGAGACCCAGTACTTC. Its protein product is CASSLFSGRGETQYF.

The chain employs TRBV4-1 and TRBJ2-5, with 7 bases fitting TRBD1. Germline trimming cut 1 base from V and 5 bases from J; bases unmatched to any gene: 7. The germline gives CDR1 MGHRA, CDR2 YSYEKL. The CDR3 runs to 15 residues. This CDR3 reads CASSQGQGPSETQYF. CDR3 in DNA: TGCGCCAGCAGCCAAGGACAGGGCCCCTCGGAGACCCAGTACTTC.

As DNA, the CDR3 is TGTGCCAGCAGTTCCTCAGGGCGCATGAACACTGAAGCTTTCTTT. This translates into CASSSSGRMNTEAFF. This sequence joins TRBV12-3 or TRBV12-4 and TRBJ1-1; tentatively, D is TRBD1 (5 bases). The CDR3 has 15 residues. V was shortened by 4 bases and J by 0 bases, with 12 bases between the two germline ends.

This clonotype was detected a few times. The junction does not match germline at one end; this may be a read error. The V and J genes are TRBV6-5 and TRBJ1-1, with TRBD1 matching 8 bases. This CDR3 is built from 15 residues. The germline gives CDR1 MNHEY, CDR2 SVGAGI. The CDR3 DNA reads TGTGCCAGCAGTTCCCCCGGGACAGGCTCTACTGGAGCTTTCTTT. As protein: CASSSPGTGSTGAFF.

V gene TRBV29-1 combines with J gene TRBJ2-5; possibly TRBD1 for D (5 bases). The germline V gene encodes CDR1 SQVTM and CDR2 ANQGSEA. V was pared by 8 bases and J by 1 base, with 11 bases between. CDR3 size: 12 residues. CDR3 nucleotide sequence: TGCAGCTCCTGGGGCAGCCAAGAGACCCAGTACTTC. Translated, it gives CSSWGSQETQYF.

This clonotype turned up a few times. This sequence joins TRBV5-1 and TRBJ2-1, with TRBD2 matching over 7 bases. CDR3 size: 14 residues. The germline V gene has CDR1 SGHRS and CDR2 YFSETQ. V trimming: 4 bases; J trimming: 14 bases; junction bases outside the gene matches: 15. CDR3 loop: CASSPGLDGDHKFF. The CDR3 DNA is TGCGCCAGCAGCCCAGGACTAGATGGAGACCACAAGTTCTTC.

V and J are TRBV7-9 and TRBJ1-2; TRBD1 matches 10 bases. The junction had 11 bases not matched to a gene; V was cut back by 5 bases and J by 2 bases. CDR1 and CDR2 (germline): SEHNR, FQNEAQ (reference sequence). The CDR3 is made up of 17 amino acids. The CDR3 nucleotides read TGTGCCAGCAGCCCTAGGGACAGGGGCCTTTCGAACTATGGCTACACCTTC. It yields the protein CASSPRDRGLSNYGYTF. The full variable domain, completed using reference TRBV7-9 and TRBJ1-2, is DTGVSQNPRHKITKRGQNVTFRCDPISEHNRLYWYRQTLGQGPEFLTYFQNEAQLEKSRLLSDRFSAERPKGSFSTLEIQRTEQGDSAMYLCASSPRDRGLSNYGYTFGSGTRLTVV.

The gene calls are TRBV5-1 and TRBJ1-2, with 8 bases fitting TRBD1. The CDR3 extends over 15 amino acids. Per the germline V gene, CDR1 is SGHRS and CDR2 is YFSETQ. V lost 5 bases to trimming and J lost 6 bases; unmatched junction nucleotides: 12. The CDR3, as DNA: TGCGCCAGCAGAGGGGGGTGGACAGGGACCCATGGCTACACCTTC. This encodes CASRGGWTGTHGYTF.

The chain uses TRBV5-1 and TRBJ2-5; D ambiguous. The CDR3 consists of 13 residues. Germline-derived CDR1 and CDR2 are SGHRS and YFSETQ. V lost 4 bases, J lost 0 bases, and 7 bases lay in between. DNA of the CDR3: TGCGCCAGCAGCCTCCGGGACCAAGAGACCCAGTACTTC. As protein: CASSLRDQETQYF.

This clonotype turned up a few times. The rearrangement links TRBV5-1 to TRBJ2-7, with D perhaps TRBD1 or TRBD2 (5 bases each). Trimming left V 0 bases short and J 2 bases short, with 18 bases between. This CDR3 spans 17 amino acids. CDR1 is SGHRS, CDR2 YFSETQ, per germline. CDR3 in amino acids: CASSLAARGRAPYEQYF. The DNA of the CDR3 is TGCGCCAGCAGCTTGGCCGCGAGGGGCAGGGCCCCCTACGAGCAGTACTTC.

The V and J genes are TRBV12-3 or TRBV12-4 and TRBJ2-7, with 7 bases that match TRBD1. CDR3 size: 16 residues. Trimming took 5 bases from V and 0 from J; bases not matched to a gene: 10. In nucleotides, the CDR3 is TGTGCCAGCAGTCCTGAACAGGGGATGAGCTCCTACGAGCAGTACTTC. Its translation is CASSPEQGMSSYEQYF.

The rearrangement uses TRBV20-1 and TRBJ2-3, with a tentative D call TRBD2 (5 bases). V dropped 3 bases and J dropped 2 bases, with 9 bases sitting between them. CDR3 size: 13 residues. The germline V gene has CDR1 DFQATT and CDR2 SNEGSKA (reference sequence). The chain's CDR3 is CSASGVNTDTQYF. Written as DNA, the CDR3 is TGCAGTGCTAGCGGGGTGAACACAGATACGCAGTATTTT.

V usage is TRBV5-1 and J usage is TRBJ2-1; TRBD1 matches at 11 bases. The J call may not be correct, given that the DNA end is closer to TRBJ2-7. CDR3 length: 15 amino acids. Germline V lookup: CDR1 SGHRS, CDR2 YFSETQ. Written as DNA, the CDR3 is TGCGCCAGCAGCCCAGGACAGGGGGCCTACAATGAGCAGTACTTC. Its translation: CASSPGQGAYNEQYF.

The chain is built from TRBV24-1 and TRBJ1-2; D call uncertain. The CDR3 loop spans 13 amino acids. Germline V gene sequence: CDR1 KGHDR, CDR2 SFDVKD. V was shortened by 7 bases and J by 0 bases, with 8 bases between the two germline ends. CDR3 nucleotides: TGTGCCACCAGGGGCCGAGCTAACTATGGCTACACCTTC. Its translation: CATRGRANYGYTF.

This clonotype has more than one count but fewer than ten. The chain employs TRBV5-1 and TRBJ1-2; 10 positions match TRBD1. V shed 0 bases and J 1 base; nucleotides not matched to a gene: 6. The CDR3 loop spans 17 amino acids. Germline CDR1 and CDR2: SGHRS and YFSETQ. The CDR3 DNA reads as TGCGCCAGCAGCTTGGCGGGGACAGGGGATCGTAACTATGGCTACACCTTC. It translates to CASSLAGTGDRNYGYTF.

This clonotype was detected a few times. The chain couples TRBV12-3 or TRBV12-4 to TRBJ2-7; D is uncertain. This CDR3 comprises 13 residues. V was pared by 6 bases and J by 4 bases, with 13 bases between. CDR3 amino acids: CASSIDEQYEQYF. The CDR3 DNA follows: TGTGCCAGCAGCATAGACGAGCAATACGAGCAGTACTTC.

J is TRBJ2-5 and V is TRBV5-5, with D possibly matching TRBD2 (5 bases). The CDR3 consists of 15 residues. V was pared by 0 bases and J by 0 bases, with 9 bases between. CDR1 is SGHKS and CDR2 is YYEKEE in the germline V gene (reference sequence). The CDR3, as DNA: TGTGCCAGCAGCTTGGCACCACTAGACCAAGAGACCCAGTACTTC. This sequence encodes CASSLAPLDQETQYF.

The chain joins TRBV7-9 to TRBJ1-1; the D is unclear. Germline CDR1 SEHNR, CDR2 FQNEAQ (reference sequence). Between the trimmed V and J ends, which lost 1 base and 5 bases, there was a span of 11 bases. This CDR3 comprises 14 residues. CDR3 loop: CASSLDTGRTEAFF. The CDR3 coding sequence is TGTGCCAGCAGCTTAGACACCGGTAGGACTGAAGCTTTCTTT.

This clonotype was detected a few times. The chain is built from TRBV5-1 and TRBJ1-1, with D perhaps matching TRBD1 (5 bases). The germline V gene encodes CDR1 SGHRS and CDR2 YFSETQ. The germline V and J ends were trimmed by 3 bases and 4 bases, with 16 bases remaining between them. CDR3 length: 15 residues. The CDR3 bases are TGCGCCAGCAGCTCACGGGCGCGGAGGGGCACTGAAGCTTTCTTT. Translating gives CASSSRARRGTEAFF. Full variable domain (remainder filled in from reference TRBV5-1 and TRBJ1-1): KAGVTQTPRYLIKTRGQQVTLSCSPISGHRSVSWYQQTPGQGLQFLFEYFSETQRNKGNFPGRFSGRQFSNSRSEMNVSTLELGDSALYLCASSSRARRGTEAFFGQGTRLTVV.

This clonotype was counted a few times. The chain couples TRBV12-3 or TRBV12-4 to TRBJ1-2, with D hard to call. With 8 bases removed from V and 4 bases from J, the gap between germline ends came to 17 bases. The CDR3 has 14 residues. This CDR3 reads CASRGREGGYGYTF. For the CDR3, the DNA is TGTGCCAGCCGTGGGCGGGAGGGCGGCTATGGCTACACCTTC.

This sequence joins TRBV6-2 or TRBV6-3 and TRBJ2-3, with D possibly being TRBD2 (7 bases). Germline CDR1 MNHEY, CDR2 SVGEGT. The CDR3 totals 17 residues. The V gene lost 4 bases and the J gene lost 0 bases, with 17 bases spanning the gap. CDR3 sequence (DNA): TGTGCCAGCAGTTGGGTTGAGGGGGGGAGTAGCACAGATACGCAGTATTTT. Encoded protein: CASSWVEGGSSTDTQYF.

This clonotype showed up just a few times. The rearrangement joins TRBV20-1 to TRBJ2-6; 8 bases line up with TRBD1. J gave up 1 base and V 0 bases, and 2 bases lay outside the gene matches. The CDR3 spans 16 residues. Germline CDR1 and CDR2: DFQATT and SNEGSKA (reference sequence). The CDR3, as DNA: TGCAGTGCTAGAGATACAGGGGGGTCTGGGGCCAACGTCCTGACTTTC. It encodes CSARDTGGSGANVLTF.

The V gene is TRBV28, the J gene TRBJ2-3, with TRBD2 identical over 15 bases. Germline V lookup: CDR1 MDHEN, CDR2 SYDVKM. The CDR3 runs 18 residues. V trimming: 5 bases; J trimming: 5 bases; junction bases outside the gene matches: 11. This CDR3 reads CASSPLGLAGGPVDTQYF. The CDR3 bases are TGTGCCAGCAGTCCTCTTGGACTAGCGGGGGGGCCAGTAGATACGCAGTATTTT.

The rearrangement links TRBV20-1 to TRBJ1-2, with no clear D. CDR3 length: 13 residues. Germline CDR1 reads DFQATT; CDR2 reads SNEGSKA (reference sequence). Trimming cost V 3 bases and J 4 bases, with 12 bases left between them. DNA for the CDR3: TGCAGTGCTAGGGCCAGGATTTCCTATGGCTACACCTTC. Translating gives CSARARISYGYTF.